These 4 T cell receptor beta chains share one sample of origin, sequenced in a study of T cell responses to AZD1222 COVID-19 vaccine. Data came from immunoSEQ multiplex PCR; TCRdb stores just in-frame clones and leaves some out. The top ten clones hold around 10% of a sample with over 100,000 clones, around 87% of them seen once. Sequences were derived from peripheral blood, sampled on day 0 of AZD1222 vaccination. These receptors came from an adult in good health.

The chain has TRBV7-2 and TRBJ2-7; 7 bases agree with TRBD2. J was trimmed by 1 base and V by 6 bases; bases with no gene match: 3. This CDR3 region has 13 residues. Germline CDR1 SGHTA, CDR2 FQGNSA. The CDR3 sequence is CASRGLGSYEQYF. As DNA, the CDR3 is TGTGCCAGCAGAGGACTAGGGTCCTACGAGCAGTACTTC.

The chain recombines TRBV5-6 with TRBJ2-1, with a tentative D call TRBD1 (5 bases). The CDR3 loop spans 13 amino acids. Between the trimmed V and J ends, which lost 5 bases and 4 bases, there was a span of 10 bases. CDR1 is SGHDT and CDR2 is YYEEEE in the germline V gene. CDR3 coding DNA: TGTGCCAGCAGATACACAGGATACAATGAGCAGTTCTTC. Translation: CASRYTGYNEQFF.

J is TRBJ2-2 and V is TRBV19; TRBD2 matches at 10 bases. In germline, CDR1 is LNHDA, CDR2 SQIVND (reference sequence). Trimming at V came to 2 bases and at J to 6 bases, leaving 6 bases not matched to a gene. The CDR3 extends over 16 amino acids. CDR3 nucleotide sequence: TGTGCCAGTAGTATAAGGGCTAGCGGGGGTCCCGGGGAGCTGTTTTTT. Protein product: CASSIRASGGPGELFF. The variable domain in full, completed from reference TRBV19 and TRBJ2-2, reads DGGITQSPKYLFRKEGQNVTLSCEQNLNHDAMYWYRQDPGQGLRLIYYSQIVNDFQKGDIAEGYSVSREKKESFPLTVTSAQKNPTAFYLCASSIRASGGPGELFFGEGSRLTVL.

V gene TRBV7-8 combines with J gene TRBJ2-2; 13 bases match TRBD2. From germline, CDR1 is SGHVS and CDR2 FQNEAQ. Trimming at V came to 5 bases and at J to 6 bases, leaving 6 bases not matched to a gene. CDR3 length equals 16 residues. The CDR3 sequence: CASSPGLAGVAGELFF. CDR3 sequence (DNA): TGTGCCAGCAGCCCAGGACTAGCGGGAGTAGCCGGGGAGCTGTTTTTT.